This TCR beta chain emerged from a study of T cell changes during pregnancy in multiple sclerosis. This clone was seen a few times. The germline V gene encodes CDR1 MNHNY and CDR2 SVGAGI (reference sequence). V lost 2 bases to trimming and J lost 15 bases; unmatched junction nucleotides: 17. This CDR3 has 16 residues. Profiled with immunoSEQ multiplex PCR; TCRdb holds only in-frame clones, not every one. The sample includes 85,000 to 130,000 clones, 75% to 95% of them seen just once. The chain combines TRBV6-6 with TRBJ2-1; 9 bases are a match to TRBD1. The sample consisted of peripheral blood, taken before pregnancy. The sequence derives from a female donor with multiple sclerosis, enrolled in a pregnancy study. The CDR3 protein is CASSYARPGQGERWFF. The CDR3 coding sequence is TGTGCCAGCAGTTACGCGCGGCCGGGACAGGGTGAAAGGTGGTTCTTC.